One sample yielded the 10 T cell receptor beta chains listed below, sequenced in a study of cytomegalovirus exposure and HLA in healthy donors. The PCR ran on 60 Vbeta and 13 Jbeta primers. Generated by immunoSEQ multiplex PCR, the TCRdb table keeps only in-frame clones and is missing some. This sample has about 99,000 clones, with about 77% found just once. Specimen: PBMCs. Receptor source: a middle-aged man in good health and CMV-seronegative.

The chain is built from TRBV5-6 and TRBJ2-1; 11 bases are a match to TRBD2. Trimming took 2 bases from V and 4 from J; bases not matched to a gene: 11. CDR1 and CDR2 from the germline V gene are SGHDT and YYEEEE. The CDR3 has 18 amino acids. The CDR3 here is CASSLRGTGTSGYNEQFF. Written as DNA, the CDR3 is TGTGCCAGCAGCTTAAGGGGGACCGGGACTAGCGGTTACAATGAGCAGTTCTTC. The full variable domain, rest sourced from reference TRBV5-6 and TRBJ2-1, is DAGVTQSPTHLIKTRGQQVTLRCSPKSGHDTVSWYQQALGQGPQFIFQYYEEEERQRGNFPDRFSGHQFPNYSSELNVNALLLGDSALYLCASSLRGTGTSGYNEQFFGPGTRLTVL.

The J gene is TRBJ1-4, the V gene TRBV29-1; possibly TRBD1 for D (6 bases). The V end was cut by 7 bases, the J end by 7 bases, with 13 bases between. Germline V gene lookup returns CDR1 SQVTM and CDR2 ANQGSEA. This CDR3 has 12 residues. The DNA for the CDR3 is TGCAGCGCTGCTTCAGGGGCTGAAAAACTGTTTTTT. Amino acids: CSAASGAEKLFF.

The chain employs TRBV5-8 and TRBJ1-5; D remains ambiguous. The CDR3 length is 14 residues. CDR1 and CDR2 from the germline V gene are SGHTS and YDEGEE. With 4 bases removed from V and 5 bases from J, the gap between germline ends came to 13 bases. The CDR3: CASSVLKIYQPQHF. The CDR3 DNA reads as TGTGCCAGCAGCGTACTCAAGATATATCAGCCCCAGCATTTT.

The chain joins TRBV7-8 to TRBJ1-3, with 7 bases that match TRBD1. CDR1 is SGHVS, CDR2 FQNEAQ, per germline. The CDR3 sequence is 16 residues long. The J segment lost 1 base and the V segment lost 5 bases, leaving 8 bases of the junction unmatched. The CDR3 sequence is CASSPRQGLSGNTIYF. For the CDR3, the DNA is TGTGCCAGCAGCCCCCGACAGGGTCTATCTGGAAACACCATATATTTT.

The rearrangement links TRBV5-1 to TRBJ1-3; the D gene is possibly TRBD1 (5 bases). V was clipped by 2 bases and J by 1 base, with 10 bases between them. The germline V gene encodes CDR1 SGHRS and CDR2 YFSETQ. This CDR3 contains 15 residues. The CDR3 sequence: CASSFGGTSGNTIYF. For the CDR3, the DNA is TGCGCCAGCAGCTTTGGGGGGACTTCTGGAAACACCATATATTTT. The variable domain in full, completed from reference TRBV5-1 and TRBJ1-3, reads KAGVTQTPRYLIKTRGQQVTLSCSPISGHRSVSWYQQTPGQGLQFLFEYFSETQRNKGNFPGRFSGRQFSNSRSEMNVSTLELGDSALYLCASSFGGTSGNTIYFGEGSWLTVV.

The genes are TRBV6-1 and TRBJ2-3; the D gene is possibly TRBD1 (5 bases). The germline V and J ends were trimmed by 1 base and 1 base, with 9 bases remaining between them. From germline, CDR1 is MNHNS and CDR2 SASEGT. The CDR3 runs to 15 residues. CDR3 protein: CASSEEPGRTDTQYF. The DNA of the CDR3 is TGTGCCAGCAGTGAAGAGCCAGGGCGCACAGATACGCAGTATTTT.

This clone was seen a handful of times. The chain couples TRBV30 to TRBJ2-3, with 8 bases that match TRBD1. Germline V gene data show CDR1 as GTSNPN and CDR2 as SVGIG (reference sequence). CDR3 length: 17 residues. The trim removed 0 bases at V and 3 bases at J, leaving 11 bases unmatched. This CDR3 reads CAWSVRTGQGLTDTQYF. Written as DNA, the CDR3 is TGTGCCTGGAGTGTCCGCACCGGACAGGGTTTAACAGATACGCAGTATTTT.

The chain employs TRBV6-1 and TRBJ2-2; 9 bases line up with TRBD1. The CDR3 has 14 amino acids. The V segment lost 6 bases and the J segment 5 bases; nucleotides outside the gene matches: 4. Looked up from germline, CDR1 is MNHNS and CDR2 is SASEGT. CDR3 sequence (DNA): TGTGCCAGCAGGAGGGACAGGGAAACCGGGGAGCTGTTTTTT. Translation: CASRRDRETGELFF.

The chain couples TRBV7-8 to TRBJ2-6, with D perhaps matching TRBD1 (6 bases). The germline V gene encodes CDR1 SGHVS and CDR2 FQNEAQ. This CDR3 comprises 16 residues. The ends were cut back, 4 bases at V and 0 bases at J, with 10 bases in the middle. The CDR3 here is CASSYKQGSGANVLTF. CDR3 bases: TGTGCCAGCAGCTACAAACAGGGCTCTGGGGCCAACGTCCTGACTTTC.

This clone has more than one count but fewer than ten. The chain joins TRBV28 to TRBJ1-3; TRBD1 aligns across 9 bases. The CDR3 runs to 17 residues. CDR1 MDHEN and CDR2 SYDVKM come from the germline V gene. Losses at the gene ends were 6 bases for V and 4 bases for J; bases not matched to a gene: 13. The CDR3 DNA reads as TGTGCCAGCAGGCCACAGGGGGCGGGAGGTTCGGGAAACACCATATATTTT. Amino acids: CASRPQGAGGSGNTIYF.